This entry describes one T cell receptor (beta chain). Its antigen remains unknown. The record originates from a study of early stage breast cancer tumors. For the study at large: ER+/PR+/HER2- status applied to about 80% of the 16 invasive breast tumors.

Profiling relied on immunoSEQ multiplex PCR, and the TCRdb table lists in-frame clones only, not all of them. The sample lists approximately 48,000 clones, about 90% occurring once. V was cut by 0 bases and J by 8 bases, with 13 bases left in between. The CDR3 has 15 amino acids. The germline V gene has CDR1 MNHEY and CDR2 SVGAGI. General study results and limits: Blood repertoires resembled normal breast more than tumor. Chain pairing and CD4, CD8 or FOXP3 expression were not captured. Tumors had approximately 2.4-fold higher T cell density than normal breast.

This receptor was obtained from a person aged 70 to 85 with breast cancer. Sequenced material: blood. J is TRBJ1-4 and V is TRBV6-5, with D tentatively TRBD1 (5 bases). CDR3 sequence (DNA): TGTGCCAGCAGTTACTCGGGGCAGGGTGGAGAAAAACTGTTTTTT. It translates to CASSYSGQGGEKLFF.